These 20 T cell receptor beta chains were sequenced from one sample in a study of T-cell memory formation after mild COVID-19. TCRdb called the 5' RACE reads again in MiXCR, with one record for every CDR3 protein. The data show hundreds of thousands of distinct CDR3 sequences, roughly 22% seen once. Sequenced sample: PBMCs or a T cell subset sorted from them (not recorded which). These receptors were collected from an adult woman who had mild COVID-19 (a few samples of this study predate the infection). Cell type and time point are not known.

This chain connects TRBV7-9 to TRBJ2-5; TRBD1 is a possible D gene (6 bases). V lost 5 bases, J lost 5 bases, and 15 bases lay in between. Per germline, CDR1 SEHNR and CDR2 FQNEAQ (reference sequence). The CDR3 covers 14 residues. DNA for the CDR3: TGTGCCAGCAGCCAGTTGAGGGGGTCGGAGACCCAGTACTTC. This encodes CASSQLRGSETQYF.

This clonotype was picked up a small number of times. The chain is built from TRBV10-3 and TRBJ2-3; no firm D call. CDR1 and CDR2 (germline): ENHRY, SYGVKD. This CDR3 is 16 amino acids long. The V end lost 4 bases, the J end lost 1 base, and 15 bases lay between the germline ends. The DNA of the CDR3 is TGTGCCATCAGTGGGATAGAAGTTATCCGCACAGATACGCAGTATTTT. Translation: CAISGIEVIRTDTQYF.

This clonotype was observed at least ten times. The chain carries TRBV3-1 and TRBJ1-1; D is uncertain. Trimming removed 3 bases at V and 2 bases at J, with 4 bases between. The germline V gene has CDR1 LGHDT and CDR2 YNNKEL (reference sequence). This CDR3 contains 12 residues. The CDR3 region has the DNA TGTGCCAGCAGCCACGGAAACACTGAAGCTTTCTTT. Translation: CASSHGNTEAFF. Filled out from reference TRBV3-1 and TRBJ1-1, the complete variable domain reads DTAVSQTPKYLVTQMGNDKSIKCEQNLGHDTMYWYKQDSKKFLKIMFSYNNKELIINETVPNRFSPKSPDKAHLNLHINSLELGDSAVYFCASSHGNTEAFFGQGTRLTVV.

The chain is built from TRBV5-4 and TRBJ2-1, with TRBD1 identical over 8 bases. J gave up 8 bases and V 4 bases, and 11 bases lay outside the gene matches. The germline gives CDR1 SGHNT, CDR2 YYREEE (reference sequence). The CDR3 runs to 15 residues. The DNA for the CDR3 is TGTGCCAGCAGCCGGACGGCCCCCAGGGGGCATGAGCAGTTCTTC. Its protein is CASSRTAPRGHEQFF.

V is TRBV29-1 and J is TRBJ1-1; tentatively, D is TRBD1 (5 bases). CDR1 is SQVTM and CDR2 is ANQGSEA in the germline V gene. Trimming stripped 0 bases from V and 6 bases from J, with 14 bases between. This CDR3 has 14 amino acids. CDR3 nucleotide sequence: TGCAGCGTTGAAGACCCCGGGGGAAACCCTGAAGCTTTCTTT. This codes for CSVEDPGGNPEAFF.

The sample holds a few counts of this clonotype. The chain is built from TRBV4-3 and TRBJ2-3; D is uncertain. V shed 0 bases and J shed 4 bases, with 5 bases lying between them. CDR3 length equals 13 residues. Germline values: CDR1 LGHNA, CDR2 YSLEER. In DNA, the CDR3 is TGCGCCAGCAGCCAAGATACCGCAGATACGCAGTATTTT. Protein product: CASSQDTADTQYF.

This clonotype was observed many times. This rearrangement joins TRBV5-6 to TRBJ2-5; 8 positions match TRBD2. The CDR3 length is 14 residues. Unmatched junction bases numbered 1, after V lost 2 bases and J lost 1 base. CDR1 and CDR2 (germline): SGHDT, YYEEEE. The CDR3 DNA reads TGTGCCAGCAGCTTCGCGGGGGGCCAAGAGACCCAGTACTTC. Translation: CASSFAGGQETQYF.

The CDR3 sequence is CASSFRAGANVLTF. In DNA form, the CDR3 reads TGTGCCAGCAGCTTCAGGGCAGGGGCCAACGTCCTGACTTTC. The chain recombines TRBV5-4 with TRBJ2-6; D is possibly TRBD1 (5 bases). Germline V CDR1 and CDR2: SGHNT, YYREEE (reference sequence). Trimming cost V 2 bases and J 4 bases, with 7 bases left between them. The CDR3 consists of 14 residues.

There are a few counts of this clonotype. CDR3 DNA sequence: TGTGCCAGCAGCCTAGACAGGGGGCGTTCACCCCTCCACTTT. Protein: CASSLDRGRSPLHF. J is TRBJ1-6 and V is TRBV9; 10 nucleotides agree with TRBD1. Unmatched junction bases numbered 4, after V lost 4 bases and J lost 9 bases. The CDR3 is 14 amino acids. The germline CDR1 and CDR2 sequences are SGDLS and YYNGEE.

The chain recombines TRBV7-2 with TRBJ2-4, with D possibly called TRBD1 or TRBD2 (5 bases each). This CDR3 has 14 residues. V dropped 3 bases and J dropped 2 bases, with 8 bases sitting between them. CDR1 is SGHTA, CDR2 FQGNSA, per germline. As DNA, the CDR3 is TGTGCCAGCAGCTTTGGGGGATCCAAAAACATTCAGTACTTC. Translated: CASSFGGSKNIQYF.

This clonotype showed up just a few times. This chain uses TRBV6-6 with TRBJ1-1; D remains unclear. CDR3 length equals 13 residues. The V gene's germline CDR1 is MNHNY and CDR2 SVGAGI (reference sequence). The V gene lost 5 bases and the J gene lost 0 bases, with 7 bases spanning the gap. The DNA for the CDR3 is TGTGCCAGCAGTACCTTCCTGAACACTGAAGCTTTCTTT. It translates to CASSTFLNTEAFF.

This clonotype was picked up a small number of times. The chain has TRBV18 and TRBJ2-7; D ambiguous. The germline V gene encodes CDR1 KGHSH and CDR2 LQKENI. The ends were cut back, 3 bases at V and 5 bases at J, with 14 bases in the middle. The CDR3 length is 14 residues. The CDR3 reads CASSPTTGEDEQYF. In DNA form, the CDR3 reads TGTGCCAGCTCACCGACCACGGGTGAGGACGAGCAGTACTTC. Variable domain in full (rest from reference TRBV18 and TRBJ2-7): NAGVMQNPRHLVRRRGQEARLRCSPMKGHSHVYWYRQLPEEGLKFMVYLQKENIIDESGMPKERFSAEFPKEGPSILRIQQVVRGDSAAYFCASSPTTGEDEQYFGPGTRLTVT.

The chain joins TRBV11-3 to TRBJ1-1, with D possibly being TRBD1 (5 bases). Germline assignment: CDR1 SGHNT and CDR2 YENEEA. The CDR3 is made up of 12 amino acids. V was clipped by 3 bases and J by 8 bases, with 10 bases between them. CDR3 amino acids: CASSFQGLEAFF. CDR3 bases: TGTGCCAGCAGCTTTCAGGGCTTAGAAGCTTTCTTT. The entire variable domain, with the rest obtained from reference TRBV11-3 and TRBJ1-1, is as follows: EAGVVQSPRYKIIEKKQPVAFWCNPISGHNTLYWYLQNLGQGPELLIRYENEEAVDDSQLPKDRFSAERLKGVDSTLKIQPAELGDSAVYLCASSFQGLEAFFGQGTRLTVV.

The chain recombines TRBV4-1 with TRBJ2-2; TRBD1 matches 8 bases. This CDR3 region has 16 residues. V lost 0 bases, J lost 2 bases, and 2 bases stayed unmatched. The germline CDR1 and CDR2 sequences are MGHRA and YSYEKL. CDR3 sequence reads: CASSQETGVNTGELFF. The CDR3 bases are TGCGCCAGCAGCCAAGAGACAGGGGTTAACACCGGGGAGCTGTTTTTT.

V usage is TRBV5-4 and J usage is TRBJ1-2; 7 bases are a match to TRBD1. The germline V gene has CDR1 SGHNT and CDR2 YYREEE (reference sequence). With V trimmed by 4 bases and J by 4 bases, 13 bases remained unmatched. The CDR3 contains 16 residues. In nucleotides, the CDR3 is TGTGCCAGCAGCCCCTACCTGGACAGGACTCTCTATGGCTACACCTTC. Amino acids: CASSPYLDRTLYGYTF.

V gene TRBV19 combines with J gene TRBJ1-1, with TRBD1 matching over 8 bases. Germline V lookup: CDR1 LNHDA, CDR2 SQIVND (reference sequence). The V and J ends lost 0 bases and 5 bases, in that order; junction bases with no gene match: 2. The CDR3 is made up of 14 amino acids. The chain's CDR3 is CASSIERDRTEAFF. DNA for the CDR3: TGTGCCAGTAGTATAGAACGGGACAGGACTGAAGCTTTCTTT.

J is TRBJ2-2 and V is TRBV7-9, with no clear D. Trimming stripped 1 base from V and 1 base from J, with 10 bases between. The CDR3 contains 16 residues. The germline CDR1 and CDR2 sequences are SEHNR and FQNEAQ (reference sequence). The CDR3 bases are TGTGCCAGCAGCTTAGGGTTCGGTGGGAACACCGGGGAGCTGTTTTTT. Translation gives CASSLGFGGNTGELFF.

This clonotype was seen a few times. The chain uses TRBV9 and TRBJ2-7, with D tentatively TRBD1 (5 bases). The CDR3 runs to 15 residues. Germline CDR1 is SGDLS and CDR2 is YYNGEE. Trimming shortened V by 0 bases and J by 0 bases, and 10 bases separated the two germline ends. CDR3 nucleotide sequence: TGTGCCAGCAGCGTAGGACAGATAAGCTCCTACGAGCAGTACTTC. Encoded protein: CASSVGQISSYEQYF.

This clonotype has just a few counts. The chain recombines TRBV2 with TRBJ2-1, with 9 bases that match TRBD2. The V and J ends lost 5 bases and 0 bases, in that order; junction bases with no gene match: 11. Germline CDR1 and CDR2: SNHLY and FYNNEI. This CDR3 has 18 residues. DNA of the CDR3: TGTGCCAGCAGTTCAGGGCGGGGGGGCTTTATCTCCTACAATGAGCAGTTCTTC. This sequence encodes CASSSGRGGFISYNEQFF.

The table lists this clonotype with a few counts. The CDR3 region is CSVSGTSDYEQYF. The CDR3 coding sequence is TGCAGCGTCTCCGGGACTAGCGACTACGAGCAGTACTTC. This sequence joins TRBV29-1 and TRBJ2-7, with 10 bases matching TRBD2. V was pared by 6 bases and J by 3 bases, with 5 bases of the junction left unmatched. The CDR3 loop spans 13 amino acids. Germline CDR1 is SQVTM and CDR2 is ANQGSEA.